This entry lists 18 T cell receptor beta chains sequenced from one sample in a study of CD8 T cells in ankylosing spondylitis. Their recognized antigens are unknown. Points from the study as a whole: In ankylosing spondylitis blood, a motif of eight highly homologous TCR beta variants appeared characteristic.

MiXCR, applied by TCRdb to the 5' RACE reads, yields one record per CDR3 protein. In the table there are fewer than 550,000 distinct CDR3 sequences, about 5.4% of which are singletons. The sample was blood, either unsorted or a sorted T cell fraction (not recorded which). The receptors shown here come from a male donor with ankylosing spondylitis.

This clonotype was found a few times. V gene TRBV4-3 combines with J gene TRBJ1-5; D gene ambiguous. Trimming left V 0 bases short and J 3 bases short, with 12 bases between. This CDR3 has 16 residues. The V gene's germline CDR1 is LGHNA and CDR2 YSLEER. The CDR3 coding sequence is TGCGCCAGCAGCCAAGATTCTTGGCAGTCCAATCAGCCCCAGCATTTT. This sequence encodes CASSQDSWQSNQPQHF.

This clonotype was seen ten or more times. The chain has TRBV6-5 and TRBJ2-7; D is undetermined. Germline CDR1 reads MNHEY; CDR2 reads SVGAGI. The ends were cut back, 0 bases at V and 6 bases at J, with 9 bases in the middle. There are 13 residues in the CDR3. DNA of the CDR3: TGTGCCAGCAGTTACTCGAGCTGGGGCGAGCAGTACTTC. Protein: CASSYSSWGEQYF.

This clonotype was counted ten times or more. This chain uses TRBV5-1 with TRBJ2-7; 7 bases line up with TRBD2. V trimming: 5 bases; J trimming: 5 bases; junction bases outside the gene matches: 13. The CDR3 has 15 amino acids. CDR1 SGHRS and CDR2 YFSETQ come from the germline V gene. The CDR3 loop reads CASRSGATPVDEQYF. DNA for the CDR3: TGCGCCAGCAGGAGCGGGGCAACTCCGGTGGACGAGCAGTACTTC.

This clonotype came up a few times. The chain uses TRBV18 and TRBJ1-2, with D possibly TRBD1 on 6 matching bases. Trimming stripped 6 bases from V and 4 bases from J, with 24 bases between. Germline loops: CDR1 KGHSH, CDR2 LQKENI. CDR3 length equals 17 residues. The CDR3 protein is CASSDGQTSYGIYGYTF. DNA of the CDR3: TGTGCCAGCTCGGACGGACAGACTTCCTACGGGATCTATGGCTACACCTTC.

This clonotype has more than one count but fewer than ten. The chain links TRBV20-1 to TRBJ2-7, with D perhaps assigned TRBD1 or TRBD2 (5 bases each). Germline CDR1 DFQATT, CDR2 SNEGSKA (reference sequence). V was clipped by 4 bases and J by 0 bases, with 13 bases between them. The CDR3 extends over 14 amino acids. The CDR3 region is CSAIISGRSYEQYF. As DNA, the CDR3 is TGCAGTGCTATAATCTCGGGACGCTCCTACGAGCAGTACTTC.

This clonotype was counted many times. V and J are TRBV5-1 and TRBJ2-7; D is ambiguous. Germline CDR1 is SGHRS and CDR2 is YFSETQ. Trimming took 2 bases from V and 8 from J, leaving 14 bases between them. This CDR3 comprises 13 residues. The CDR3 nucleotides are TGCGCCAGCAGCTTCCGGACGGATACGAAGCAGTACTTC. This translates into CASSFRTDTKQYF.

This clonotype showed up many times. The J gene is TRBJ2-1, the V gene TRBV29-1; the match to TRBD2 covers 12 bases. There are 15 residues in the CDR3. J gave up 8 bases and V 1 base, and 6 bases lay outside the gene matches. Per the germline V gene, CDR1 is SQVTM and CDR2 is ANQGSEA. CDR3 in DNA: TGCAGCGTTGAAGTGGCTAGCGGGGGGGCGGATGAGCAGTTCTTC. Its protein product is CSVEVASGGADEQFF.

This clonotype was observed many times. The chain carries TRBV6-1 and TRBJ2-3, with D perhaps matching TRBD2 (6 bases). Germline values: CDR1 MNHNS, CDR2 SASEGT. Trimming removed 7 bases from V and 0 bases from J, with 14 bases in between. The CDR3 contains 15 residues. The CDR3 nucleotides read TGTGCCAGCAAGGGAGCGGGCCTTAGCACAGATACGCAGTATTTT. Translating gives CASKGAGLSTDTQYF.

The V gene is TRBV20-1, the J gene TRBJ2-3; the D gene could be TRBD1 or TRBD2 (6 bases each). This CDR3 spans 17 amino acids. V lost 6 bases and J 0 bases, leaving 22 bases between the germline ends. The germline V gene has CDR1 DFQATT and CDR2 SNEGSKA (reference sequence). CDR3 coding DNA: TGCAGTGCCTGGGGCCAAGGACCGGGGGCGAGCACAGATACGCAGTATTTT. Protein: CSAWGQGPGASTDTQYF.

The V call is TRBV5-5, the J call TRBJ2-3; no clear D gene. The V gene's germline CDR1 is SGHKS and CDR2 YYEKEE (reference sequence). V shed 1 base and J shed 4 bases, with 7 bases lying between them. This CDR3 has 13 residues. CDR3 nucleotide sequence: TGTGCCAGCAGCTTGCTGGGGTCAGATACGCAGTATTTT. Translated, it gives CASSLLGSDTQYF.

This clonotype was recorded many times. This CDR3 reads CASSLAAAGNTIYF. In DNA form, the CDR3 reads TGTGCCAGCAGCTTAGCGGCAGCCGGAAACACCATATATTTT. The rearrangement joins TRBV7-9 to TRBJ1-3, with D unresolved. The ends were cut back, 0 bases at V and 4 bases at J, with 7 bases in the middle. The CDR3 is 14 residues long. In germline, CDR1 is SEHNR, CDR2 FQNEAQ (reference sequence). The full variable domain, rest sourced from reference TRBV7-9 and TRBJ1-3, is DTGVSQNPRHKITKRGQNVTFRCDPISEHNRLYWYRQTLGQGPEFLTYFQNEAQLEKSRLLSDRFSAERPKGSFSTLEIQRTEQGDSAMYLCASSLAAAGNTIYFGEGSWLTVV.

This clonotype was observed many times. The chain uses TRBV29-1 and TRBJ2-5; 7 nucleotides line up with TRBD1. The CDR3 is 12 amino acids. V was clipped by 7 bases and J by 1 base; unmatched bases: 3. Looked up from germline, CDR1 is SQVTM and CDR2 is ANQGSEA. The CDR3 DNA reads as TGCAGCGGCCGACAGGGCCAAGAGACCCAGTACTTC. It encodes CSGRQGQETQYF.

In this sample, this clonotype turned up many times. This sequence joins TRBV12-3 or TRBV12-4 and TRBJ1-4, with D unclear. V gave up 5 bases and J gave up 8 bases, with 15 bases separating them. The length of the CDR3 is 14 residues. The CDR3 loop reads CASSPRRSWEKLFF. The CDR3 region has the DNA TGTGCCAGCAGTCCCCGTCGCAGTTGGGAAAAACTGTTTTTT.

There are many counts of this clonotype. The J gene is TRBJ1-4, the V gene TRBV6-1, with TRBD1 as a possible D gene (5 bases). CDR3 size: 11 residues. Germline lookup yields CDR1 MNHNS and CDR2 SASEGT. Deletions cut 7 bases from V and 15 bases from J, with 15 bases between. DNA of the CDR3: TGTGCCAGCACCGATAGTCGGGGCGTGTTTTTT. Translation: CASTDSRGVFF.

This chain joins TRBV4-1 and TRBJ2-3; D could derive from TRBD1 or TRBD2 (6 bases each). The CDR3 is 15 amino acids. The germline V gene encodes CDR1 MGHRA and CDR2 YSYEKL. V was clipped by 1 base and J by 5 bases, with 13 bases between them. CDR3 DNA sequence: TGCGCCAGCAGCCAAGGGGGGGCCCAACGAGATACGCAGTATTTT. It translates to CASSQGGAQRDTQYF.

There are a few counts of this clonotype. The chain couples TRBV5-1 to TRBJ2-2; D is possibly TRBD1 or TRBD2 (5 bases each). Trimming removed 4 bases from V and 6 bases from J, with 13 bases in between. This CDR3 region has 14 residues. The germline CDR1 and CDR2 sequences are SGHRS and YFSETQ. CDR3 bases: TGCGCCAGCAGCGCCGGGACCGCGGCCGGGGAGCTGTTTTTT. Translated, it gives CASSAGTAAGELFF.

This clonotype was detected ten times or more. V usage is TRBV10-3 and J usage is TRBJ2-3; 11 nucleotides match TRBD1. CDR3 length: 17 amino acids. V gave up 10 bases and J gave up 2 bases; unmatched junction bases: 14. CDR1 is ENHRY, CDR2 SYGVKD, per germline. For the CDR3, the DNA is TGTGCCACAGGAGAGGACAGGGGGCTAATCACCACAGATACGCAGTATTTT. Residues: CATGEDRGLITTDTQYF.

This clonotype was detected ten times or more. The chain employs TRBV15 and TRBJ1-5; tentatively, D is TRBD1 (6 bases). V dropped 0 bases and J dropped 6 bases, with 18 bases sitting between them. This CDR3 is built from 17 residues. Germline CDR1 is LNHNV and CDR2 is YYDKDF (reference sequence). CDR3 loop: CATSRDRGGPIRQPQHF. Written as DNA, the CDR3 is TGTGCCACCAGCAGAGATAGGGGGGGCCCCATTCGTCAGCCCCAGCATTTT.